The 10 T cell receptor beta chains below were found in one sample sequenced in a study of shared clonotypes between healthy human individuals. TCRdb's copy holds only in-frame clones and misses some; the assay was immunoSEQ multiplex PCR. The sample contains roughly 2.2 million clones, 85% to 95% of which appear only once. The sequencing input was naive CD4+ T cells from PBMCs. The sample's subset: CD45RA+ positively selected. Receptors were obtained from a man aged 18 to 29 in good health. Some clones in this sample may be carry-over from other donors' samples.

In DNA, the CDR3 is TGTGCCAGCAGTGAAGCCCGTCGGACAGGGGGTGGCTACACCTTC. Translation gives CASSEARRTGGGYTF. The genes are TRBV6-1 and TRBJ1-2, with 10 bases aligning to TRBD1. CDR3 size: 15 residues. J lost 7 bases, V lost 0 bases, and 5 bases had no gene match. Germline CDR1 MNHNS, CDR2 SASEGT.

The CDR3 is CASSEQNRGVAFF. DNA for the CDR3: TGTGCCAGCAGTGAACAAAACAGGGGAGTAGCTTTCTTT. The chain is built from TRBV6-1 and TRBJ1-1, with 7 bases that match TRBD1. Trimming removed 2 bases from V and 10 bases from J; junction bases left unmatched: 7. In germline, CDR1 is MNHNS, CDR2 SASEGT. The CDR3 runs to 13 residues.

This clone was found a few times. The chain couples TRBV28 to TRBJ1-5; D uncertain. V was shortened by 8 bases and J by 6 bases, with 14 bases between the two germline ends. The CDR3 consists of 13 residues. CDR1 and CDR2 (germline): MDHEN, SYDVKM. The CDR3 nucleotides read TGTGCCAGCCTATTTGCGATGAGTCAGCCCCAGCATTTT. It codes for CASLFAMSQPQHF.

This clone has just one count. This chain joins TRBV10-3 and TRBJ2-7, with TRBD2 matching over 7 bases. V gave up 0 bases and J gave up 8 bases; unmatched junction bases: 7. This CDR3 comprises 14 residues. The germline V gene encodes CDR1 ENHRY and CDR2 SYGVKD. The CDR3 nucleotides read TGTGCCATCAGTGAGTCTGGGGGGGGGTACAAGCAGTACTTC. This encodes CAISESGGGYKQYF.

The chain links TRBV19 to TRBJ1-4; D is possibly TRBD1 (6 bases). The CDR3 is made up of 14 amino acids. Germline V lookup: CDR1 LNHDA, CDR2 SQIVND (reference sequence). V dropped 11 bases and J dropped 1 base, with 14 bases sitting between them. The DNA of the CDR3 is TGTGCCTCTAGGGGGGGCAGAACTAATGAAAAACTGTTTTTT. Translating gives CASRGGRTNEKLFF.

The rearrangement joins TRBV29-1 to TRBJ2-3; tentatively, D is TRBD1 (6 bases). The CDR3 covers 17 residues. Trimming cost V 1 base and J 2 bases, with 19 bases left between them. Germline V gene sequence: CDR1 SQVTM, CDR2 ANQGSEA. The CDR3 bases are TGCAGCGTTGAAGCGCGAAACAGGGTGCCCTACACAGATACGCAGTATTTT. Its translation is CSVEARNRVPYTDTQYF.

This sequence joins TRBV9 and TRBJ2-2; 7 nucleotides align to TRBD2. V was clipped by 6 bases and J by 1 base; unmatched bases: 6. CDR3 length: 15 amino acids. Germline V gene data show CDR1 as SGDLS and CDR2 as YYNGEE. The DNA for the CDR3 is TGTGCCAGCAATGCCGGGGGGTGGAACACCGGGGAGCTGTTTTTT. It is translated as CASNAGGWNTGELFF.

V gene TRBV4-1 combines with J gene TRBJ1-6; TRBD1 matches 8 bases. Germline CDR1 and CDR2: MGHRA and YSYEKL. CDR3 size: 17 residues. V lost 1 base and J lost 2; bases outside the gene matches: 4. CDR3 protein: CASSQGQGLAYNSPLHF. DNA of the CDR3: TGCGCCAGCAGCCAAGGACAGGGGTTAGCCTATAATTCACCCCTCCACTTT.

The rearrangement links TRBV20-1 to TRBJ1-1; tentatively, D is TRBD1 (5 bases). The CDR3 covers 11 residues. Germline-derived CDR1 and CDR2 are DFQATT and SNEGSKA (reference sequence). The CDR3 DNA is TGCAGAAGGAGGGGAAACACTGAAGCTTTCTTT. Its translation is CRRRGNTEAFF.

This clone appeared once. The J gene is TRBJ2-1, the V gene TRBV5-6; possible D gene TRBD1, 8 bases. There are 14 residues in the CDR3. Looked up from germline, CDR1 is SGHDT and CDR2 is YYEEEE. Trimming cost V 3 bases and J 7 bases, with 14 bases left between them. The CDR3 spells CASSYLQGGNEQFF. The CDR3 nucleotides are TGTGCCAGCAGCTATTTACAGGGGGGGAATGAGCAGTTCTTC.